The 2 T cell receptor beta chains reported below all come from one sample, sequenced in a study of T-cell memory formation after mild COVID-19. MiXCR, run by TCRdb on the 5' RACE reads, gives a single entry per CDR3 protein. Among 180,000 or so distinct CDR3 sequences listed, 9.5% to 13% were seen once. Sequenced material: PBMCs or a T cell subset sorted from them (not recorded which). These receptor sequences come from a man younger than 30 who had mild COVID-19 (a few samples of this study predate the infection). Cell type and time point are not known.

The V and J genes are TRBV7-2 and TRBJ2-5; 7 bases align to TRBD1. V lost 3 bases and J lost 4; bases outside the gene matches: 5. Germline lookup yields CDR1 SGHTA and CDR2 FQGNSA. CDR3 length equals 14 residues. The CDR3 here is CASSFGQVGETQYF. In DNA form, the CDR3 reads TGTGCCAGCAGCTTCGGACAGGTGGGAGAGACCCAGTACTTC.

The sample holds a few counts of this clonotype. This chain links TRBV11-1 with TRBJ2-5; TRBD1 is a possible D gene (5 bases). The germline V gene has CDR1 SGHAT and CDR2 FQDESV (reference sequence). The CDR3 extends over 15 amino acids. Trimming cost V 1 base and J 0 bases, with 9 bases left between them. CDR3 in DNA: TGTGCCAGCAGCTTAGGACGACAGTACCAAGAGACCCAGTACTTC. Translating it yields CASSLGRQYQETQYF.